Listed here is a single TCR beta chain. This clonotype was picked up many times. Its antigen is still unknown. Base qualities are not at hand, and no much larger clone is one base apart. The data originate from a study of identical twins (dated by TCRdb to the mid-2010s). A note on the overall study: The study deep-sequenced TCR alpha and beta repertoires from monozygotic twins, unrelated adults of various ages and cord blood to test whether fetal clonotypes persist. Replicate twin experiments were performed at different times using different library preparation protocols to rule out contamination. Points the paper makes about the study in general: Abundant cord blood beta clonotypes had fewer insertions, young adult naive repertoires showed a similar but weaker trend, and memory repertoires showed no such trend. Excess twin sharing in beta out-of-frame sequences was weaker because fewer shared sequences lowered the signal-to-noise ratio. Out-of-frame TCR alpha sharing in monozygotic twins was systematically underestimated by recombination models, whereas sharing between unrelated individuals was in agreement with the recombination models. Because the same donors could not be followed over many years, the conclusions relied on cross-sectional statistical analysis. Compared with coincidental sharing between unrelated individuals, an excess of low generation-probability sequences was observed among out-of-frame TCR alpha sequences shared between twins. Zero-insertion analyses could be partly confounded by invariant T cells such as MAIT and iNKT, although diverse VJ usage argued against such confounding for most clonotypes.

Every donor in the study was a healthy Caucasian. Three unrelated non-twin adults were also sequenced: a male aged 18 to 30, a male aged 50 to 60 and a female aged 50 to 60. Miltenyi CD45RO+ enrichment and human naive T-cell isolation kits were used to isolate memory (CD45RO+) and naive T cells from PBMC. CDR1 and CDR2, looked up from the germline V gene (reference sequence), are DFQATT and SNEGSKA. The CDR3 contains 13 residues, cysteine and phenylalanine counted. Of all the DNA, just the CDR3 is kept, 39 bases in frame from base 1. V drops 1 base and J drops 6 bases, leaving 9 bases in between. The library was generated by 5' RACE. For sequencing, an Illumina HiSeq 2000 was employed. Template switching introduced a universal primer binding site; the final cDNA contained a unique molecular identifier, enabling accurate counting of TCR cDNA molecules. Specific primers in the conserved constant-segment region were used to synthesize first-strand cDNA for the TCR alpha and beta chains. To control for contamination, every cDNA library carried two barcodes: a SMART-Mk sample barcode plus Illumina barcodes. TruSeq adapter sequences along with Illumina sample barcodes were introduced in two successive PCR steps. Sequencing of the TCR alpha and beta cDNA libraries was done on the Illumina HiSeq platform using custom primers. The authors' pipeline ran thus. MiGEC was used to process raw reads and extract unique molecular identifiers, and MiXCR was used to find CDR3 positions. For each individual, recombination models were inferred using an EM algorithm with the repgenHMM and IGoR tools. Shared clonotype analysis was performed with the tcR package in R, normalizing sharing by the product of cloneset sizes. To study raw recombination without the effects of thymic and clonal selection, out-of-frame nonproductive sequences were analyzed. In-frame beta chains were kept once TCRdb had trimmed the public reads at Q25 with fastp and called clones with MiXCR. Under each unique CDR3 protein, matching rows form one entry showing the most common genes and DNA. The V and J calls and clone size are TCRdb's, not the authors'. Across this sample there are approximately 670,000 distinct CDR3 sequences, with over 5% seen only once. Of the sample, around 1.7% is held by the ten largest clones.

Sequencing input: naive T cells sorted from blood. This specimen's cell subset or site label, interpreted: cells isolated with a human naive T-cell isolation kit. The chain employs TRBV20-1 and TRBJ1-4, with no D gene named confidently. This sequence originates from a man aged 18-30 years in good health. The CDR3 here reads CSARVVLHEKLFF. Read as DNA, the sequence is TGCAGTGCTAGAGTGGTTCTACATGAAAAACTGTTTTTT.